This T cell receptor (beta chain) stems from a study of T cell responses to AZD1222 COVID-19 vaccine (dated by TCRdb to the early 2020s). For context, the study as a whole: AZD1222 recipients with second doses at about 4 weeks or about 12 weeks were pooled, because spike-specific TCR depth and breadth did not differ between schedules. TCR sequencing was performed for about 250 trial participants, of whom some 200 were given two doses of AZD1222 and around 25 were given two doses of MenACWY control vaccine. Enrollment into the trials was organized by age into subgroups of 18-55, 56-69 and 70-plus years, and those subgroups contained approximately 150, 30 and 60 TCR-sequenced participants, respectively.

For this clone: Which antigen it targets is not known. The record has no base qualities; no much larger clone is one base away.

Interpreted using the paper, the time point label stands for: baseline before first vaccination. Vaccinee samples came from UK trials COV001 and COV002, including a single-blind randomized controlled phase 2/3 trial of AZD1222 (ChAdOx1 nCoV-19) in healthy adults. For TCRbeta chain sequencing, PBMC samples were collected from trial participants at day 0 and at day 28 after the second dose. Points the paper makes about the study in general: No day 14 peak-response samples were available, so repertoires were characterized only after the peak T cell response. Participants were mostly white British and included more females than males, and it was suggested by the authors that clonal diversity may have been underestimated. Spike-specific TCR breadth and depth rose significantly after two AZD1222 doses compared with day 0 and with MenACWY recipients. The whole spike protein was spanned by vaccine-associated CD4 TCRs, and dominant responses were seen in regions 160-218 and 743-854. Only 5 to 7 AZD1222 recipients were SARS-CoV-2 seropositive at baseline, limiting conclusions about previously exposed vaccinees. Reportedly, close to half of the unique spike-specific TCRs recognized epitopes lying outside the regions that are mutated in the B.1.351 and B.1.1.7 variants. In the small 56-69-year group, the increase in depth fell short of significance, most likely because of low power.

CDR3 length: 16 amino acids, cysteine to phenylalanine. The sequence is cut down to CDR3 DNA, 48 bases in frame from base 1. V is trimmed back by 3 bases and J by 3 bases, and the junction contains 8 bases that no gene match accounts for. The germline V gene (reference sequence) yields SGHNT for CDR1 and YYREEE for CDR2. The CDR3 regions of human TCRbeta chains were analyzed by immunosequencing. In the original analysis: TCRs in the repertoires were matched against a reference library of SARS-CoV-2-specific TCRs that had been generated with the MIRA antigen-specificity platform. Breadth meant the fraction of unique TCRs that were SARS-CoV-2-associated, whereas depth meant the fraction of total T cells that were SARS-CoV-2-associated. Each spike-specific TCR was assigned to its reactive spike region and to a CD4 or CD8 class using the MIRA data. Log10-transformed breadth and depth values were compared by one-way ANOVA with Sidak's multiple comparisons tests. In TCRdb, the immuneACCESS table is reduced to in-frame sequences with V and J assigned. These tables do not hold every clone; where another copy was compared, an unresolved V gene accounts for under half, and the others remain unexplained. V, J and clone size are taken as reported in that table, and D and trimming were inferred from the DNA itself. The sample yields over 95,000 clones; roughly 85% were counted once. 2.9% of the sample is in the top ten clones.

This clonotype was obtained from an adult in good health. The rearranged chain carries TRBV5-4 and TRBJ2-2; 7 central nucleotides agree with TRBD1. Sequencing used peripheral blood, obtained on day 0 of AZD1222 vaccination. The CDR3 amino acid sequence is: CASSSPRQGDTGELFF. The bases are TGTGCCAGCAGCTCTCCTAGACAGGGAGACACCGGGGAGCTGTTTTTT.